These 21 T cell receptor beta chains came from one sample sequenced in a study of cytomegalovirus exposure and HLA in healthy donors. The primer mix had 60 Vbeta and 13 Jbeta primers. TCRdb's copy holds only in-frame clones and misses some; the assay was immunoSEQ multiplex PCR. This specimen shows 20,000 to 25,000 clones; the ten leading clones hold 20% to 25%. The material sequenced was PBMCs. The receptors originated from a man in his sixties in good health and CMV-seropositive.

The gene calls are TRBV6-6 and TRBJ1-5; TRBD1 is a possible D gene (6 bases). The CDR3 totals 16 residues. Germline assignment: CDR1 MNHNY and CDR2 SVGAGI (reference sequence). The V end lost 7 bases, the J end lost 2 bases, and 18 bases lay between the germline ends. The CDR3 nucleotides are TGTGCCAGCAAGGGGGGGATAGGGTATGGCAATCAGCCCCAGCATTTT. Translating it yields CASKGGIGYGNQPQHF.

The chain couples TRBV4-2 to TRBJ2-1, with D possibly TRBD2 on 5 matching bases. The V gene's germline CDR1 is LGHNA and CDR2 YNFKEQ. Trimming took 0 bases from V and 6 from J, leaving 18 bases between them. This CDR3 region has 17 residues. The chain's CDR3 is CASSQDGWRIGFNEQFF. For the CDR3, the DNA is TGTGCCAGCAGCCAAGATGGTTGGAGGATAGGATTCAATGAGCAGTTCTTC.

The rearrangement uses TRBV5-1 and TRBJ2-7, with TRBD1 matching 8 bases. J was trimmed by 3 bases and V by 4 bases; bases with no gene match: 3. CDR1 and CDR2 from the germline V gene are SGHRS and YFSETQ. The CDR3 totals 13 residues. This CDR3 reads CASSDGTGYEQYF. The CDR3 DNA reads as TGCGCCAGCAGCGACGGGACAGGCTACGAGCAGTACTTC.

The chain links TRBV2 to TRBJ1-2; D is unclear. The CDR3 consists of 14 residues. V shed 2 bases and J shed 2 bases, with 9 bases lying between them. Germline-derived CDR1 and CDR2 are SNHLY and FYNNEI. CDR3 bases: TGTGCCAGCAGTGAAAGGAGAGGGAACTATGGCTACACCTTC. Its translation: CASSERRGNYGYTF.

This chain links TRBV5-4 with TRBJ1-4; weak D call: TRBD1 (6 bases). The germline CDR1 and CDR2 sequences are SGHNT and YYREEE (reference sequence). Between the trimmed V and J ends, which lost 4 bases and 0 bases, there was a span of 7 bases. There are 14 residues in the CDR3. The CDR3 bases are TGTGCCAGCAGCCGGACAGCAACTAATGAAAAACTGTTTTTT. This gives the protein CASSRTATNEKLFF.

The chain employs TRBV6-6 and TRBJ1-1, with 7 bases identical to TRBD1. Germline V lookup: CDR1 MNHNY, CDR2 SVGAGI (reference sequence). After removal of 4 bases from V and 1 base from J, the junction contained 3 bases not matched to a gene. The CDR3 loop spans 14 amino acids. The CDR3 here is CASSFRTGNTEAFF. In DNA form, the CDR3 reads TGTGCCAGCAGTTTCAGGACAGGGAACACTGAAGCTTTCTTT.

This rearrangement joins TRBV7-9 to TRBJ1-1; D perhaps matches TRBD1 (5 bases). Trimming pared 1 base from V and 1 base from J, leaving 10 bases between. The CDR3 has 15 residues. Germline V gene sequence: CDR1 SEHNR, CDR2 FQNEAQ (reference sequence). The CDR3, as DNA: TGTGCCAGCAGCTTAGAGGAGGGGTGGAACACTGAAGCTTTCTTT. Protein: CASSLEEGWNTEAFF.

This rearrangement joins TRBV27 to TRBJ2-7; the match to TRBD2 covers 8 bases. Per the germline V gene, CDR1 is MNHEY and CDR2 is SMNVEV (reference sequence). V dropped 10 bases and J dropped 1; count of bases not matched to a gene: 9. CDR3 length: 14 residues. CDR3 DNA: TGTGCCACCGGGAACATAGCGGGATCCTACGAGCAGTACTTC. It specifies CATGNIAGSYEQYF.

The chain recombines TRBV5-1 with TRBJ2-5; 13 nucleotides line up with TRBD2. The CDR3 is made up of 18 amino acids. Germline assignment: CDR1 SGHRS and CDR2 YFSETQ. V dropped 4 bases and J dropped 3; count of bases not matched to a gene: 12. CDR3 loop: CASSNHPGLAGPEETQYF. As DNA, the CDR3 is TGCGCCAGCAGCAATCATCCGGGACTAGCGGGACCGGAAGAGACCCAGTACTTC. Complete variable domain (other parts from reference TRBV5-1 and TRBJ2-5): KAGVTQTPRYLIKTRGQQVTLSCSPISGHRSVSWYQQTPGQGLQFLFEYFSETQRNKGNFPGRFSGRQFSNSRSEMNVSTLELGDSALYLCASSNHPGLAGPEETQYFGPGTRLLVL.

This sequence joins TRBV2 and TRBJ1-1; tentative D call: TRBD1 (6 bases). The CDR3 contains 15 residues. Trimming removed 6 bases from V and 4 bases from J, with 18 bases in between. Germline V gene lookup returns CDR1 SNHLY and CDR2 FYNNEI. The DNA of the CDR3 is TGTGCCAGCAGCCCAAACAGGGTCTTCAGCACTGAAGCTTTCTTT. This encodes CASSPNRVFSTEAFF.

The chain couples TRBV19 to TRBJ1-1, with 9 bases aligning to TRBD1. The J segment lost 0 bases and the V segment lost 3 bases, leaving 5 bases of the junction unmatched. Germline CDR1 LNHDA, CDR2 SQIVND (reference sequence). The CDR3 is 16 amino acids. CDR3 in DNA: TGTGCCAGTAGTATCCTCCGGACAGGGGTGAACACTGAAGCTTTCTTT. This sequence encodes CASSILRTGVNTEAFF.

CDR3 residues: CASSLGLLTNEQFF. For the CDR3, the DNA is TGTGCCAGCAGCCTCGGGTTATTAACTAATGAGCAGTTCTTC. This chain links TRBV11-2 with TRBJ2-1, with D hard to call. There are 14 residues in the CDR3. Trimming removed 5 bases at V and 7 bases at J, with 15 bases between. Germline lookup yields CDR1 SGHAT and CDR2 FQNNGV.

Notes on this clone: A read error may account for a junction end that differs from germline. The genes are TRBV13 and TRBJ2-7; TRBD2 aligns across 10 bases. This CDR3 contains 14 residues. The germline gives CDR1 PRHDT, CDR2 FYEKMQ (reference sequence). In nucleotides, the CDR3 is TGTCCCAGCAGCTCAGGGACTAGCGCCTACGAGCAGAACTTC. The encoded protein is CPSSSGTSAYEQNF.

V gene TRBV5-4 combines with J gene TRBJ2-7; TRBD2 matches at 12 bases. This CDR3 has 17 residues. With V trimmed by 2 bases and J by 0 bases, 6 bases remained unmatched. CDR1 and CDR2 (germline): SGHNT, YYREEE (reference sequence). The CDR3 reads CASSFGTSGQLSYEQYF. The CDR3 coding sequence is TGTGCCAGCAGCTTCGGGACTAGCGGGCAGCTCTCCTACGAGCAGTACTTC.

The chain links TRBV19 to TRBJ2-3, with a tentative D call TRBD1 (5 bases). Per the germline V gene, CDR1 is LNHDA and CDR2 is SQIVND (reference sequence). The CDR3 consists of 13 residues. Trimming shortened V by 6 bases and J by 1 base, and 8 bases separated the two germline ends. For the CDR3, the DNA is TGTGCCAGTAGACCCAGGGGCACAGATACGCAGTATTTT. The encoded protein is CASRPRGTDTQYF.

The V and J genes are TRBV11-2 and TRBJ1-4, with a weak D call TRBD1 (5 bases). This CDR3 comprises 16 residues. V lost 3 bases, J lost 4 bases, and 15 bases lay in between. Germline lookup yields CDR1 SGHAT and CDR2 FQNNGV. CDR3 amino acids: CASSFGTAGGNEKLFF. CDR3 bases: TGTGCCAGCAGCTTCGGGACTGCGGGGGGTAATGAAAAACTGTTTTTT. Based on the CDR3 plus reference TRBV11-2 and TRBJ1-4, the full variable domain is EAGVAQSPRYKIIEKRQSVAFWCNPISGHATLYWYQQILGQGPKLLIQFQNNGVVDDSQLPKDRFSAERLKGVDSTLKIQPAKLEDSAVYLCASSFGTAGGNEKLFFGSGTQLSVL.

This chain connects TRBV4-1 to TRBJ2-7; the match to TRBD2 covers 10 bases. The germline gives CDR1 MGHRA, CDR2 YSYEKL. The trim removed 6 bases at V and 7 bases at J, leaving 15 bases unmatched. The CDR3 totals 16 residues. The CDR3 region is CASSLEGASGGREQYF. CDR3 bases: TGCGCCAGCAGTCTCGAAGGGGCTAGCGGGGGCCGTGAGCAGTACTTC.

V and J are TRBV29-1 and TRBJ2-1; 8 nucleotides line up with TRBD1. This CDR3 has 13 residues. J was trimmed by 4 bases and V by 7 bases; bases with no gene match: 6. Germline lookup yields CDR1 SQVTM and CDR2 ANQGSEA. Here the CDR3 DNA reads TGCAGCGGCCGCCGACAGGGGTACAATGAGCAGTTCTTC. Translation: CSGRRQGYNEQFF.

The CDR3 nucleotides read TGTGCCAGCAGCCGGCGGGGGTCAGGGACGGGCAATCAGCCCCAGCATTTT. Encoded protein: CASSRRGSGTGNQPQHF. This chain uses TRBV5-6 with TRBJ1-5; weak D call: TRBD1 (5 bases). CDR3 length: 17 residues. Germline CDR1 SGHDT, CDR2 YYEEEE. V lost 4 bases to trimming and J lost 2 bases, with 19 bases between them.

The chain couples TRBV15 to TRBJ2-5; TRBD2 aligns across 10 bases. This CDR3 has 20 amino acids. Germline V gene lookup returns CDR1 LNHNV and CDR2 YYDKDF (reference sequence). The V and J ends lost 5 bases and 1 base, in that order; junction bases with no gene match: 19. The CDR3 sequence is CATSPSLSQRTSGSQETQYF. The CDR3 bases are TGTGCCACCAGCCCTAGTCTATCCCAGAGGACTAGCGGATCCCAAGAGACCCAGTACTTC.

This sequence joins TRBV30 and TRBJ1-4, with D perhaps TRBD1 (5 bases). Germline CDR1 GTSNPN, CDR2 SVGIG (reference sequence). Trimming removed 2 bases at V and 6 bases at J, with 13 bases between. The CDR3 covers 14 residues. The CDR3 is CAWSPRGEDEKLFF. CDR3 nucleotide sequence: TGTGCCTGGAGTCCCCGGGGGGAAGATGAAAAACTGTTTTTT.